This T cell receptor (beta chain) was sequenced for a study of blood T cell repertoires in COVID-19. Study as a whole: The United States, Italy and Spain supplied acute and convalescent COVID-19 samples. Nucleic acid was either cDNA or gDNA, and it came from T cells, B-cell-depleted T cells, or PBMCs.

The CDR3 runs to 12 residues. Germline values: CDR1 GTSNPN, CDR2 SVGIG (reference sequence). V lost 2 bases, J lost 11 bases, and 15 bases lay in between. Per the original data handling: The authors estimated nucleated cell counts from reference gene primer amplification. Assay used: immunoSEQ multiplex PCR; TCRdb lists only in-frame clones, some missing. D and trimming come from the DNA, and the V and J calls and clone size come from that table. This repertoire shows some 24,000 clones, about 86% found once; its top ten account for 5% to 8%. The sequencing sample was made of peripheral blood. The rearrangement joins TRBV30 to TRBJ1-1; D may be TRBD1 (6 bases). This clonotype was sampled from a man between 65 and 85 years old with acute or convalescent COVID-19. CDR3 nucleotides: TGTGCCTGGAGTATGGGGGCGGAAAATGCTTTCTTT. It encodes CAWSMGAENAFF.